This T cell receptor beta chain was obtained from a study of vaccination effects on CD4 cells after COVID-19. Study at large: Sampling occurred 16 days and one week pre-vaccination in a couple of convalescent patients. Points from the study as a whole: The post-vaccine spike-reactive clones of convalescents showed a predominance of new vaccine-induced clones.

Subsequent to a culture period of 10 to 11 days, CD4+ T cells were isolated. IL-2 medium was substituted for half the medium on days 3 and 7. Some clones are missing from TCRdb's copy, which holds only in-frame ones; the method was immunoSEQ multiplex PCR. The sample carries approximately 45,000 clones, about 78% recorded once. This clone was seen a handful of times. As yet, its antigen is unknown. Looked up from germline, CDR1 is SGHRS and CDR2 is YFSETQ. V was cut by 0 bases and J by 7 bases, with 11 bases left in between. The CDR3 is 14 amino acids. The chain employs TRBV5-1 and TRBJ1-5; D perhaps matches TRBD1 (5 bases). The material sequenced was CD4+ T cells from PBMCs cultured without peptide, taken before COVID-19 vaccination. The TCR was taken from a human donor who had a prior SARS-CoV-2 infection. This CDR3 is CASSLDSGRQPQHF. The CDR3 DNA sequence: TGCGCCAGCAGCTTGGACTCAGGGCGCCAGCCCCAGCATTTT.